The entry that follows covers one TCR beta chain sequence. The antigen remains undetermined. The table came from immunoSEQ multiplex PCR; TCRdb's copy has only in-frame clones and leaves some out. Of some 110,000 clones listed, about 90% are singletons. These data belong to a study of T cell responses to AZD1222 COVID-19 vaccine. The V gene's germline CDR1 is SGHTA and CDR2 FQGNSA. Trimming took 2 bases from V and 0 from J, leaving 14 bases between them. The CDR3 has 16 amino acids. Study observations and caveats: With dominance at 160-218 and 743-854, vaccine-associated CD4 TCRs spanned spike. Spike-specific TCR breadth rose after two AZD1222 doses, and depth rose as well. Nearly half of the spike-specific TCRs reportedly recognize variant regions that carry no mutations.

The sample here was peripheral blood, taken 28 days after the second AZD1222 dose. The TCR sequence derives from an adult who received the AZD1222 COVID-19 vaccine. The chain has TRBV7-2 and TRBJ2-7; D may be TRBD2 (7 bases). CDR3 coding DNA: TGTGCCAGCAGCTTATTGGGCGGGGGCCTCTCCTACGAGCAGTACTTC. The encoded protein is CASSLLGGGLSYEQYF.